This T cell receptor (beta chain) was sequenced during a study of vaccination and CD4 T cells after COVID-19. Sequencing of cultured CD4+ T cell DNA used the Oncomine TCR Beta short-read assay. TCRdb re-called the PCR reads with MiXCR, one entry per CDR3 protein. The data show roughly 4,500 distinct CDR3 sequences, roughly a fifth seen once. Comment on this clonotype: Its antigen remains unidentified.

Treatment indicated: roughly ten-day PBMC culture with coronavirus spike peptide pools or control peptides (ViraFEST assay). CDR1 is LGHDT, CDR2 YNNKEL, per germline (reference sequence). The CDR3 consists of 18 residues. V was pared by 4 bases and J by 2 bases, with 12 bases of the junction left unmatched. This clonotype was sampled from a human donor who had recovered from COVID-19. Sample: CD4+ T cells from blood, cultured in vitro. The chain carries TRBV3-1 and TRBJ2-7; 12 bases agree with TRBD2. The CDR3, as DNA: TGTGCCAGCAGCCGAAGAATGGCAGGACTAGCGGGAACCTACGAGCAGTACTTC. It encodes CASSRRMAGLAGTYEQYF.